The present entry profiles one TCR beta chain with its context. The sample originates from a study of beta chain features in type 1 diabetes. Expressed TCRB transcripts were sequenced, since all the RNA that had been isolated was reverse transcribed. TCRdb keeps only in-frame clones here, not all; method: immunoSEQ multiplex PCR. The sample shows over 150,000 clones, less than 9.5% of them seen only once. There are 14 residues in the CDR3. From germline, CDR1 is SGHTA and CDR2 FQGNSA. Trimming took off 3 bases at V and 6 bases at J, with 15 bases between the two ends. The sample taken for sequencing was central memory CD4+ T cells from blood. This TCR derives from a man aged 18 to 29 in good health. V and J are TRBV7-2 and TRBJ2-7, with D tentatively TRBD2 (6 bases). The CDR3 nucleotides are TGTGCCAGCAGCTTCGGGAGCGCCTCGCTCGAGCAGTACTTC. The encoded protein is CASSFGSASLEQYF.